This T cell receptor beta chain was retrieved from a study of T cells in Graves' hyperthyroidism and ophthalmopathy. Whole-study findings and limits: Stable hyperthyroidism was told apart from ophthalmopathy by a model built on 13 V-J features. The model made its ophthalmopathy prediction, and onset followed a median approximately 6 months later. In blood, most of the thyroid clonotypes expanded above 0.001 were also present.

This clonotype was counted many times. Antigen specificity is unknown. TCR beta CDR3 regions were amplified from RNA transcripts. Using the HTBI primer set, a first-round RT-PCR was run on the TCR CDR3. TCRdb fed the multiplex PCR reads into MiXCR, producing one record per CDR3 protein. This sample has roughly 250,000 distinct CDR3 sequences, with around 20% found just once. This TCR was recovered from a man younger than 45 with Graves' ophthalmopathy. The source material was blood.

Here the CDR3 reads CASNRRRFTEAFF. The CDR3 DNA is TGTGCCAGCAACCGTAGGCGGTTCACTGAAGCTTTCTTT. This chain joins TRBV28 and TRBJ1-1; D unresolved. Trimming took 7 bases from V and 4 from J, leaving 13 bases between them. The germline CDR1 and CDR2 sequences are MDHEN and SYDVKM. The CDR3 has 13 amino acids.